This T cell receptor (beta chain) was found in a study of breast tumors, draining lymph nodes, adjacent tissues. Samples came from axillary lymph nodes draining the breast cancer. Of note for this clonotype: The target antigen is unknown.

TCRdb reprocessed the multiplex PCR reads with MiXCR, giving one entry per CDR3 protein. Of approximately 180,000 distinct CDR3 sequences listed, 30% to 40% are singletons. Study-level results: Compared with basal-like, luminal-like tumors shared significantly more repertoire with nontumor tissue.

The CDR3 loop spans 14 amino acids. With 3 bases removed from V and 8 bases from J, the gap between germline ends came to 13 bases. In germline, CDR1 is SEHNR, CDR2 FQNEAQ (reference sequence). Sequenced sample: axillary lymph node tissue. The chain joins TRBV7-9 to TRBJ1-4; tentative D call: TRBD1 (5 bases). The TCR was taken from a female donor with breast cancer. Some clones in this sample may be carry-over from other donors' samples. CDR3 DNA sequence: TGTGCCAGCAGCTTCGGGGGGATGGACGAAAAACTGTTTTTT. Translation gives CASSFGGMDEKLFF.